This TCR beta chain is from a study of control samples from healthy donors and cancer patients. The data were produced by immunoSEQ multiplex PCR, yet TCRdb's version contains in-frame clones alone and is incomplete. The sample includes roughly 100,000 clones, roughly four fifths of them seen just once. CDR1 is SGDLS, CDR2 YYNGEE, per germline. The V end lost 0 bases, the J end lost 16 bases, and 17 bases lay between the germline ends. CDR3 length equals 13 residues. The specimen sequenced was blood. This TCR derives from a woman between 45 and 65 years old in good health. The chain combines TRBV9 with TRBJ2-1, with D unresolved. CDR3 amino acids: CASSVGATPPLFF. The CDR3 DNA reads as TGTGCCAGCAGCGTAGGCGCGACCCCGCCCCTTTTCTTC.